This T cell receptor (beta chain) is drawn from a study of cytomegalovirus exposure and HLA in healthy donors. Overall study results and limits: The number of N-insertions in an Asian-associated ancestry cluster was reportedly below the roughly 670-donor mean in a later analysis. TCR beta sequences reportedly predicted the HLA-A and HLA-B alleles of most subjects accurately. Some V segments, TRBV6-2 and TRBV6-3 among them, were indistinguishable and were therefore excluded. Highly shared sequence variants in one cluster were likely a sequencing artifact.

PCR used 60 Vbeta primers and 13 Jbeta primers. The method was immunoSEQ multiplex PCR; TCRdb's version includes in-frame clones alone and lacks a portion of them. The sample carries about 120,000 clones, over 65% recorded once. Comment on this clone: Its antigen is not identified.

V lost 2 bases and J 2 bases, leaving 16 bases between the germline ends. Germline CDR1 MNHEY, CDR2 SMNVEV (reference sequence). This CDR3 has 17 residues. The genes are TRBV27 and TRBJ1-5, with D possibly matching TRBD1 (6 bases). The TCR sequence derives from a man under 40 in good health and CMV-seropositive. Sample: PBMCs. The DNA of the CDR3 is TGTGCCAGCAGTTTAAAGGGTTTGAACAGGGGCAATCAGCCCCAGCATTTT. Amino acid sequence: CASSLKGLNRGNQPQHF.